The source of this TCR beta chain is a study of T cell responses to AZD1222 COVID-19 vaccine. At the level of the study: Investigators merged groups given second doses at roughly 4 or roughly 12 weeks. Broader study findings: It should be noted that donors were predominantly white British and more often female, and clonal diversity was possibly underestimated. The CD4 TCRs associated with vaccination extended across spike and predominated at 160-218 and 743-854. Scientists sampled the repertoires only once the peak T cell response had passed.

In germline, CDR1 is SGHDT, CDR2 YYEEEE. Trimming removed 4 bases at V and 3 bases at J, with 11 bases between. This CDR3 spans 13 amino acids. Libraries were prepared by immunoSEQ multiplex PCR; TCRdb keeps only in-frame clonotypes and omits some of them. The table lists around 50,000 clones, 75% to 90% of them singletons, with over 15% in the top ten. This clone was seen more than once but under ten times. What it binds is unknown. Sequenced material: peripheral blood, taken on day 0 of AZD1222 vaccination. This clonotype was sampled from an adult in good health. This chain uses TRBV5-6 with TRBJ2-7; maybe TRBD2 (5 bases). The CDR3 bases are TGTGCCAGCAGCGACTACCGGGACTACGAGCAGTACTTC. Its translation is CASSDYRDYEQYF. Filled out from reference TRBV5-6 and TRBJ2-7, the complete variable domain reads DAGVTQSPTHLIKTRGQQVTLRCSPKSGHDTVSWYQQALGQGPQFIFQYYEEEERQRGNFPDRFSGHQFPNYSSELNVNALLLGDSALYLCASSDYRDYEQYFGPGTRLTVT.